Reported below is one T cell receptor beta chain. Its target is not known. This sample is part of a study of T cell responses to AZD1222 COVID-19 vaccine. Overall study findings and caveats: Spike-specific TCR depth and breadth grew after two AZD1222 doses. Donors were chiefly white British, with a greater number of females, and clonal diversity was perhaps underestimated. The number of AZD1222 recipients seropositive at baseline was only five or six. There were repertoire samples only from the period after the peak T cell response.

Generated by immunoSEQ multiplex PCR, the TCRdb table keeps only in-frame clones and is missing some. The repertoire holds 200,000 or so clones, with 85% to 95% as singletons. The germline gives CDR1 LNHNV, CDR2 YYDKDF (reference sequence). This CDR3 contains 17 residues. The J segment lost 7 bases and the V segment lost 0 bases, leaving 11 bases of the junction unmatched. This sequence joins TRBV15 and TRBJ2-3, with 9 bases matching TRBD2. The input for sequencing was peripheral blood, taken on day 0 of AZD1222 vaccination. The receptor's source is an adult in good health. The CDR3 region has the DNA TGTGCCACCAGCAGAGAACCAGTTGGCGGGAGGGGATATACGCAGTATTTT. Amino acid sequence: CATSREPVGGRGYTQYF.